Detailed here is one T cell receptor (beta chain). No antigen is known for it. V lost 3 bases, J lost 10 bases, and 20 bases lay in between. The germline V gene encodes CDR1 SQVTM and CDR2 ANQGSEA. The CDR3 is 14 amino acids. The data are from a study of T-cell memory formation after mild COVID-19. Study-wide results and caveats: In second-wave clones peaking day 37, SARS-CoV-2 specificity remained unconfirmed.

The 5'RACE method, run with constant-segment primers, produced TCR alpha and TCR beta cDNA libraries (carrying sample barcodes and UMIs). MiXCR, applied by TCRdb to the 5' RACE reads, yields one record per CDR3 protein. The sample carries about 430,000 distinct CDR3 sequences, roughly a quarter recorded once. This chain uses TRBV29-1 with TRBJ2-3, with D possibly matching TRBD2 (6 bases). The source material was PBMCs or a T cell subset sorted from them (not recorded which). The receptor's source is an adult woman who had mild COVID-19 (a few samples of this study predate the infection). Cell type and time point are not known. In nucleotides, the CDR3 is TGCAGCGTTGAGGACTTGCGGGACCCTTGGTCGCAGTATTTT. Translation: CSVEDLRDPWSQYF.